A single sample is the source of the 23 T cell receptor beta chains below, sequenced in a study of T cell responses to AZD1222 COVID-19 vaccine. Profiled with immunoSEQ multiplex PCR; TCRdb holds only in-frame clones, not every one. The table has about 130,000 clones, approximately 90% seen once. Material: peripheral blood, obtained on day 0 of AZD1222 vaccination. Source of these receptors: an adult in good health.

The chain joins TRBV5-4 to TRBJ1-2; no firm D call. Per germline, CDR1 SGHNT and CDR2 YYREEE (reference sequence). V was pared by 7 bases and J by 2 bases, with 24 bases between. The CDR3 has 17 residues. The DNA for the CDR3 is TGTGCCAGCGCCTCTCCCCGGGGAGACACTGCGAACTATGGCTACACCTTC. Amino acid sequence: CASASPRGDTANYGYTF.

The chain couples TRBV6-1 to TRBJ1-5; a possible D gene is TRBD1 (6 bases). With 2 bases removed from V and 0 bases from J, the gap between germline ends came to 14 bases. Per the germline V gene, CDR1 is MNHNS and CDR2 is SASEGT. The CDR3 contains 17 residues. CDR3 nucleotides: TGTGCCAGCAGTGAAACTTGGACAGCTTATAGCAATCAGCCCCAGCATTTT. Translated, it gives CASSETWTAYSNQPQHF.

The chain carries TRBV6-5 and TRBJ1-4, with D hard to call. From germline, CDR1 is MNHEY and CDR2 SVGAGI. This CDR3 has 14 amino acids. Between the trimmed V and J ends, which lost 2 bases and 6 bases, there was a span of 10 bases. This CDR3 reads CASSYAWRDEKLFF. CDR3 DNA sequence: TGTGCCAGCAGTTACGCCTGGCGGGATGAAAAACTGTTTTTT.

A single count supports this clone. This sequence joins TRBV7-2 and TRBJ1-2; possibly TRBD1 for D (5 bases). The CDR3 covers 14 residues. The germline V and J ends were trimmed by 0 bases and 1 base, with 6 bases remaining between them. Germline V lookup: CDR1 SGHTA, CDR2 FQGNSA. The chain's CDR3 is CASSLAQGNYGYTF. The CDR3 DNA follows: TGTGCCAGCAGCTTAGCCCAGGGTAACTATGGCTACACCTTC.

V and J are TRBV7-8 and TRBJ1-5; D gene unclear. Germline V CDR1 and CDR2: SGHVS, FQNEAQ. This CDR3 comprises 12 residues. V was shortened by 5 bases and J by 3 bases, with 5 bases between the two germline ends. The DNA for the CDR3 is TGTGCCAGCAGCGCCTCCAATCAGCCCCAGCATTTT. It codes for CASSASNQPQHF.

As concerns this clone: At the DNA level, this CDR3 is encoded by other sequences in the same sample as well. The rearrangement links TRBV9 to TRBJ2-2; D is undetermined. The germline CDR1 and CDR2 sequences are SGDLS and YYNGEE. This CDR3 contains 13 residues. Between the trimmed V and J ends, which lost 0 bases and 6 bases, there was a span of 6 bases. CDR3 coding DNA: TGTGCCAGCAGCGTAGTTGGGGCCGGGGAGCTGTTTTTT. Its translation is CASSVVGAGELFF.

The chain employs TRBV9 and TRBJ1-2; D unresolved. Trimming removed 0 bases from V and 2 bases from J, with 8 bases in between. From germline, CDR1 is SGDLS and CDR2 YYNGEE. The CDR3 runs to 14 residues. The CDR3 reads CASSVDQRNYGYTF. The CDR3 nucleotides read TGTGCCAGCAGCGTAGACCAGAGAAACTATGGCTACACCTTC.

The genes are TRBV7-2 and TRBJ2-1, with TRBD2 matching over 7 bases. The CDR3 sequence is 14 residues long. The germline gives CDR1 SGHTA, CDR2 FQGNSA. With 0 bases clipped from V and 5 bases from J, the junction kept 1 base outside the gene matches. For the CDR3, the DNA is TGTGCCAGCAGCTTAGCGGGGGGGAACAATGAGCAGTTCTTC. Translation: CASSLAGGNNEQFF.

This clone was counted a few times. The chain links TRBV6-6 to TRBJ1-2; D is undetermined. This CDR3 has 11 residues. Trimming removed 8 bases at V and 3 bases at J, with 7 bases between. Germline loops: CDR1 MNHNY, CDR2 SVGAGI (reference sequence). The DNA of the CDR3 is TGTGCCAGCGGGCCAGACTATGGCTACACCTTC. Translating gives CASGPDYGYTF.

The rearrangement links TRBV24-1 to TRBJ2-2; tentatively, D is TRBD1 or TRBD2 (6 bases each). Trimming pared 4 bases from V and 5 bases from J, leaving 16 bases between. The CDR3 totals 16 residues. Germline V CDR1 and CDR2: KGHDR, SFDVKD. CDR3 protein: CATSDHEGGETGELFF. The CDR3 DNA sequence: TGTGCCACCAGTGACCACGAGGGGGGCGAGACCGGGGAGCTGTTTTTT.

This clone has more than one count but fewer than ten. The V and J genes are TRBV14 and TRBJ2-1; maybe TRBD2 (5 bases). CDR1 and CDR2 (germline): SGHDN, FVKESK. The CDR3 has 12 residues. Trimming removed 4 bases from V and 5 bases from J, with 6 bases in between. The CDR3 loop reads CASSRLNNEQFF. CDR3 nucleotides: TGTGCCAGCAGCCGACTAAACAATGAGCAGTTCTTC.

The chain joins TRBV5-1 to TRBJ2-1, with D perhaps TRBD2 (5 bases). This CDR3 region has 14 residues. V was shortened by 0 bases and J by 8 bases, with 12 bases between the two germline ends. Germline V gene sequence: CDR1 SGHRS, CDR2 YFSETQ. The CDR3 is CASSLGGDWDEQFF. DNA for the CDR3: TGCGCCAGCAGCTTGGGGGGAGACTGGGATGAGCAGTTCTTC. Combining the CDR3 with reference TRBV5-1 and TRBJ2-1 gives the whole variable domain KAGVTQTPRYLIKTRGQQVTLSCSPISGHRSVSWYQQTPGQGLQFLFEYFSETQRNKGNFPGRFSGRQFSNSRSEMNVSTLELGDSALYLCASSLGGDWDEQFFGPGTRLTVL.

The chain employs TRBV9 and TRBJ2-2; the D gene is possibly TRBD2 (6 bases). V dropped 3 bases and J dropped 1 base, with 10 bases sitting between them. Germline CDR1 is SGDLS and CDR2 is YYNGEE. This CDR3 region has 15 residues. This CDR3 is CASSGRDLNTGELFF. The CDR3 DNA reads TGTGCCAGCAGCGGCCGGGACTTGAACACCGGGGAGCTGTTTTTT. The variable domain in full, with the rest retrieved from reference TRBV9 and TRBJ2-2, is DSGVTQTPKHLITATGQRVTLRCSPRSGDLSVYWYQQSLDQGLQFLIQYYNGEERAKGNILERFSAQQFPDLHSELNLSSLELGDSALYFCASSGRDLNTGELFFGEGSRLTVL.

The rearrangement links TRBV7-3 to TRBJ2-2; 8 nucleotides align to TRBD2. Germline V gene sequence: CDR1 SGHTA, CDR2 FQGTGA. Trimming cost V 1 base and J 5 bases; bases outside gene matches: 6. The CDR3 has 16 amino acids. The CDR3 region has the DNA TGTGCCAGCAGCTTAAACCGGGGCGGGGGGACCGGGGAGCTGTTTTTT. Amino acids: CASSLNRGGGTGELFF.

This clone was counted once. This rearrangement joins TRBV21-1 to TRBJ2-2; the DNA was not used to check the table's D call, TRBD2. TRBV21-1 is deemed a pseudogene. CDR3 length equals 15 residues. The DNA of the CDR3 is TGTGCCAGCAGCGATACTAGCGGGGGTTCCGGGGAGCTGTTTTTT. As protein: CASSDTSGGSGELFF.

There are a few counts of this clone. This chain connects TRBV24-1 to TRBJ2-7; the D is unclear. V lost 9 bases to trimming and J lost 2 bases, with 13 bases between them. Germline CDR1 is KGHDR and CDR2 is SFDVKD. CDR3 length: 13 residues. CDR3 loop: CATSIGPTYEQYF. The CDR3 DNA sequence: TGTGCCACCTCTATCGGACCGACCTACGAGCAGTACTTC.

This clone was recorded only once. This chain uses TRBV29-1 with TRBJ2-1, with 11 bases aligning to TRBD2. In germline, CDR1 is SQVTM, CDR2 ANQGSEA. The CDR3 runs 15 residues. V was clipped by 1 base and J by 6 bases; unmatched bases: 5. As DNA, the CDR3 is TGCAGCGTTGAAGGGAGACTAGCGGGGCTCAATGAGCAGTTCTTC. It encodes CSVEGRLAGLNEQFF.

The chain joins TRBV14 to TRBJ2-3; 9 nucleotides line up with TRBD2. CDR3 length: 14 amino acids. Germline loops: CDR1 SGHDN, CDR2 FVKESK. V was pared by 1 base and J by 6 bases, with 2 bases of the junction left unmatched. CDR3 in DNA: TGTGCCAGCAGCCAAGCTAGCGGGGCTGATACGCAGTATTTT. Amino acids: CASSQASGADTQYF.

Here the CDR3 reads CASSPTGGNTEAFF. The CDR3 DNA sequence: TGTGCCAGCAGTCCGACAGGGGGGAACACTGAAGCTTTCTTT. The chain uses TRBV27 and TRBJ1-1; TRBD1 matches 9 bases. Germline lookup yields CDR1 MNHEY and CDR2 SMNVEV (reference sequence). J gave up 1 base and V 5 bases, and 2 bases lay outside the gene matches. The CDR3 runs to 14 residues.

V and J are TRBV4-1 and TRBJ2-1; D remains ambiguous. The germline gives CDR1 MGHRA, CDR2 YSYEKL. This CDR3 has 15 residues. V was cut by 4 bases and J by 6 bases, with 16 bases left in between. CDR3 coding DNA: TGCGCCAGCAGCCCTACACACCAAGGGCTCAATGAGCAGTTCTTC. It is translated as CASSPTHQGLNEQFF.

The chain joins TRBV29-1 to TRBJ1-1; D unresolved. This CDR3 comprises 12 residues. V was cut by 5 bases and J by 0 bases, with 7 bases left in between. Germline V gives CDR1 SQVTM, CDR2 ANQGSEA. CDR3 in amino acids: CSVQRLNTEAFF. The CDR3 bases are TGCAGCGTTCAAAGATTGAACACTGAAGCTTTCTTT. The whole variable domain, filled in from reference TRBV29-1 and TRBJ1-1, reads SAVISQKPSRDICQRGTSLTIQCQVDSQVTMMFWYRQQPGQSLTLIATANQGSEATYESGFVIDKFPISRPNLTFSTLTVSNMSPEDSSIYLCSVQRLNTEAFFGQGTRLTVV.

This clone appeared once. V usage is TRBV5-1 and J usage is TRBJ2-1, with D possibly being TRBD1 (6 bases). Germline CDR1 SGHRS, CDR2 YFSETQ. V was trimmed by 0 bases and J by 7 bases, leaving 20 bases between them. The CDR3 is made up of 17 amino acids. DNA for the CDR3: TGCGCCAGCAGCTTGGCCGTCTTGGCAGGGGCCCCAAATGAGCAGTTCTTC. Translated: CASSLAVLAGAPNEQFF.

J is TRBJ2-3 and V is TRBV9, with a weak D call TRBD2 (6 bases). The CDR3 spans 14 residues. V was shortened by 2 bases and J by 1 base, with 8 bases between the two germline ends. Germline CDR1 reads SGDLS; CDR2 reads YYNGEE. The CDR3 DNA reads TGTGCCAGCAGCGTCCCGGGGGGCACAGATACGCAGTATTTT. This codes for CASSVPGGTDTQYF.